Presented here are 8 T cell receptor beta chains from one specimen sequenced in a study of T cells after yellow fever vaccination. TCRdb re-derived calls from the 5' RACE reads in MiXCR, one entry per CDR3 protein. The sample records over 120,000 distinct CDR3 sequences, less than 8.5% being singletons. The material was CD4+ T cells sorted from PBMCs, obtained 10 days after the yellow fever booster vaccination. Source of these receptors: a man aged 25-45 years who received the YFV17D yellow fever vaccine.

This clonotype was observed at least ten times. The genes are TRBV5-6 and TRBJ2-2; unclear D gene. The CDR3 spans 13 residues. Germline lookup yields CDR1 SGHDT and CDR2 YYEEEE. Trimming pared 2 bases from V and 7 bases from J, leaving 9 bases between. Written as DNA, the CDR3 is TGTGCCAGCAGCTTCGGTTCCGGCGGGGAGCTGTTTTTT. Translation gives CASSFGSGGELFF. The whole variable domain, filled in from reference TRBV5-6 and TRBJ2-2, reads DAGVTQSPTHLIKTRGQQVTLRCSPKSGHDTVSWYQQALGQGPQFIFQYYEEEERQRGNFPDRFSGHQFPNYSSELNVNALLLGDSALYLCASSFGSGGELFFGEGSRLTVL.

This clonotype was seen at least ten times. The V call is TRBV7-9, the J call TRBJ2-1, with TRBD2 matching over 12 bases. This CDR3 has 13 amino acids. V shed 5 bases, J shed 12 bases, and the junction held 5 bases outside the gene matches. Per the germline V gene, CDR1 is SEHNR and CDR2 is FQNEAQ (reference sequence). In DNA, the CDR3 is TGTGCCAGCAGCATACTAGCGGGAGGCGTGCAGTTCTTC. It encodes CASSILAGGVQFF. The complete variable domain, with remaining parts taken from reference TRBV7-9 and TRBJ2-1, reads DTGVSQNPRHKITKRGQNVTFRCDPISEHNRLYWYRQTLGQGPEFLTYFQNEAQLEKSRLLSDRFSAERPKGSFSTLEIQRTEQGDSAMYLCASSILAGGVQFFGPGTRLTVL.

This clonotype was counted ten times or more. The CDR3 here is CASSPRGQGIKPQHF. The CDR3 DNA reads TGTGCCAGCAGTCCCCGAGGACAGGGGATAAAGCCCCAGCATTTT. The V gene is TRBV27, the J gene TRBJ1-5; 9 bases are shared with TRBD1. The CDR3 is 15 residues long. Germline-derived CDR1 and CDR2 are MNHEY and SMNVEV (reference sequence). V lost 5 bases, J lost 8 bases, and 10 bases stayed unmatched.

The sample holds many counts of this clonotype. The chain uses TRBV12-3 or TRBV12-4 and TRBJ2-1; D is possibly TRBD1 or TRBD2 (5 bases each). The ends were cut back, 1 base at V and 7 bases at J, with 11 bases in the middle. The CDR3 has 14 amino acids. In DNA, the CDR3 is TGTGCCAGCAGTTTAGGGGGGATCAGGAATGAGCAGTTCTTC. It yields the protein CASSLGGIRNEQFF.

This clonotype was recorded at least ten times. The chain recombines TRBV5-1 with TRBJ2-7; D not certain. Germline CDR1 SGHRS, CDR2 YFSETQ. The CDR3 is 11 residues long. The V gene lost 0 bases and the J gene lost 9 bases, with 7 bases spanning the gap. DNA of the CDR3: TGCGCCAGCAGCTTGGAGGCGGTGCAGTACTTC. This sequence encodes CASSLEAVQYF.

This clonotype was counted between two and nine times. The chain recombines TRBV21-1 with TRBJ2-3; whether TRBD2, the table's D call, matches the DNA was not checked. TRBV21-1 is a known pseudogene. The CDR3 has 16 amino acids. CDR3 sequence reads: CASSAPGGRTVDTQYF. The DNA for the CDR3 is TGTGCCAGCAGCGCCCCCGGCGGGAGGACCGTAGATACGCAGTATTTT.

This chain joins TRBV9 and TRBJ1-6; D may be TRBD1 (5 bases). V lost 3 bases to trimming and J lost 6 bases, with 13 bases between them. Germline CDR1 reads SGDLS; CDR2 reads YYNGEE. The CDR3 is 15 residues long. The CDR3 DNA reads TGTGCCAGCAGCGAAACGGGACCGCCTAATTCACCCCTCCACTTT. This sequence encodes CASSETGPPNSPLHF.

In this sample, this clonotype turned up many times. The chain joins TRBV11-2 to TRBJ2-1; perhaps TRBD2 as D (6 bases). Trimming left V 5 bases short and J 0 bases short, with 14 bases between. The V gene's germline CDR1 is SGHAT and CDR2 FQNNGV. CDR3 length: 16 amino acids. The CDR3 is CASSPGTLLSYNEQFF. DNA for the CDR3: TGTGCCAGCAGCCCAGGGACTTTACTCTCCTACAATGAGCAGTTCTTC. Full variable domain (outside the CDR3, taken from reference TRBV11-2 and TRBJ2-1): EAGVAQSPRYKIIEKRQSVAFWCNPISGHATLYWYQQILGQGPKLLIQFQNNGVVDDSQLPKDRFSAERLKGVDSTLKIQPAKLEDSAVYLCASSPGTLLSYNEQFFGPGTRLTVL.